This entry concerns a single TCR beta chain. This sample is drawn from a study of blood T cell repertoires in COVID-19. In the study overall: Whether acute or convalescent, the COVID-19 samples came from the United States, Italy and Spain. T cells, B-cell-depleted T cells, or PBMCs provided the cDNA or gDNA that served as material.

The CDR3 length is 13 residues. Between the trimmed V and J ends, which lost 4 bases and 5 bases, there was a span of 11 bases. CDR1 and CDR2 (germline): SGHDN, FVKESK. Authors' analysis steps: Nucleated cell counts were estimated from reference gene primer amplification. This table comes from immunoSEQ multiplex PCR, and its TCRdb copy is limited to in-frame clones, with some not included. The D gene and trimming were derived from the DNA, and the V and J assignments and clone size from that table. The sample includes about 27,000 clones, approximately 92% of them seen just once. The sequencing input was peripheral blood. The J gene is TRBJ1-2, the V gene TRBV14; weak D call: TRBD1 (5 bases). The receptor's source is a human donor in a cohort sampled during active COVID-19. The CDR3 sequence is CASSRTPEYGYTF. The CDR3 DNA sequence: TGTGCCAGCAGCCGGACACCCGAGTATGGCTACACCTTC.